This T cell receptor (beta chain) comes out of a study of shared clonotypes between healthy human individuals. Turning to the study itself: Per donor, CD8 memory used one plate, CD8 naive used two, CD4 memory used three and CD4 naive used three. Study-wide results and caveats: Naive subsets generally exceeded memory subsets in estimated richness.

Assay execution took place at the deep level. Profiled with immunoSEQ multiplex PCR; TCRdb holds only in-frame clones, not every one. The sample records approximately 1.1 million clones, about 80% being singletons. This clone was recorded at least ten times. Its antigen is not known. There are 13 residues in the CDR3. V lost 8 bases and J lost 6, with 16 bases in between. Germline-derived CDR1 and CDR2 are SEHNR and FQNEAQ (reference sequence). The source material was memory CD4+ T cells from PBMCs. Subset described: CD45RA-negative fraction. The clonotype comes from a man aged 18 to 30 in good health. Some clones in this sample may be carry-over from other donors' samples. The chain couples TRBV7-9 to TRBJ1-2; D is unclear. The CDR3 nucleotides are TGTGCCAGCCACACAGTCTCCGTCCATGGCTACACCTTC. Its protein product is CASHTVSVHGYTF.